This TCR beta chain was captured by sequencing in a study of T cell responses to AZD1222 COVID-19 vaccine. Per germline, CDR1 KGHSH and CDR2 LQKENI. CDR3 size: 16 residues. V was pared by 6 bases and J by 7 bases, with 16 bases of the junction left unmatched. Study-wide results and caveats: Clonal diversity was possibly underestimated, and the donors were mostly white British, with more females.

TCRdb keeps only in-frame clones here, not all; method: immunoSEQ multiplex PCR. The table has some 150,000 clones, 85% seen once. About this clone: The target antigen is unknown.

The chain joins TRBV18 to TRBJ2-7; TRBD2 matches at 9 bases. The sample consisted of peripheral blood, taken 28 days after the second dose of the MenACWY control vaccine. The receptor's source is an adult who received the MenACWY meningococcal vaccine as a control. CDR3 sequence reads: CASSHTASGNSEEQYF. The CDR3 coding sequence is TGTGCCAGCTCTCACACTGCTAGCGGGAATTCGGAAGAGCAGTACTTC.